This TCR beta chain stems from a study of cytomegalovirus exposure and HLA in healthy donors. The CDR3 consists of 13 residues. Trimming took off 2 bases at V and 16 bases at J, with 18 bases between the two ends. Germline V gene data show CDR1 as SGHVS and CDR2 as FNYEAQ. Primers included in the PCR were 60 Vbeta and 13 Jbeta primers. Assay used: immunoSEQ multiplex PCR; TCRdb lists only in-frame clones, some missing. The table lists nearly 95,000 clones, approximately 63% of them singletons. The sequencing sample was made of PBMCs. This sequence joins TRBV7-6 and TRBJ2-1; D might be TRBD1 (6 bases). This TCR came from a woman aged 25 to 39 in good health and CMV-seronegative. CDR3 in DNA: TGTGCCAGCAGCTTAAGTAACCAGGGGACCCCTTTCTTC. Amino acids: CASSLSNQGTPFF.